These 5 T cell receptor beta chains were all obtained from the same sample, sequenced in a study of technical replicates of blood from a handful of donors. The data were produced by immunoSEQ multiplex PCR, yet TCRdb's version contains in-frame clones alone and is incomplete. The table records around 69,000 clones, approximately 88% of them present only once. Material for sequencing was PBMCs. Every receptor here comes from a human donor in good health. Some clones in this sample may be carry-over from other donors' samples.

This clone was counted between two and nine times. This rearrangement joins TRBV30 to TRBJ1-1; TRBD1 matches at 7 bases. The V gene end was trimmed by 3 bases and the J gene end by 4 bases; junction bases not matched to a gene: 5. There are 13 residues in the CDR3. From germline, CDR1 is GTSNPN and CDR2 SVGIG (reference sequence). CDR3 sequence: CAWSRQGSTEAFF. Written as DNA, the CDR3 is TGTGCCTGGAGCCGACAGGGTAGCACTGAAGCTTTCTTT.

This sequence joins TRBV10-3 and TRBJ1-5; 10 bases fit TRBD1. The V gene end was trimmed by 3 bases and the J gene end by 9 bases; junction bases not matched to a gene: 8. CDR1 is ENHRY, CDR2 SYGVKD, per germline. The CDR3 runs to 15 residues. This CDR3 is CAISEFDRGQGPQHF. The CDR3 bases are TGTGCCATCAGTGAATTCGACAGGGGGCAGGGGCCCCAGCATTTT.

The gene calls are TRBV18 and TRBJ1-4; 9 nucleotides align to TRBD1. Germline CDR1 KGHSH, CDR2 LQKENI. V was pared by 6 bases and J by 8 bases, with 10 bases of the junction left unmatched. CDR3 length: 15 amino acids. The CDR3 loop is CASSPVTGGAEKLFF. The CDR3 coding sequence is TGTGCCAGCTCCCCAGTAACAGGGGGCGCAGAAAAACTGTTTTTT.

The V call is TRBV2, the J call TRBJ1-1, with 7 bases fitting TRBD1. The germline gives CDR1 SNHLY, CDR2 FYNNEI. Trimming took 2 bases from V and 5 from J; bases not matched to a gene: 8. The CDR3 consists of 15 residues. CDR3 DNA: TGTGCCAGCAGTGAAAATGGGGCAGGGGGGACTGAAGCTTTCTTT. This translates into CASSENGAGGTEAFF.

This chain links TRBV11-2 with TRBJ2-3; 8 nucleotides align to TRBD2. Trimming at V came to 0 bases and at J to 2 bases, leaving 10 bases not matched to a gene. The germline gives CDR1 SGHAT, CDR2 FQNNGV. This CDR3 has 18 residues. CDR3 nucleotides: TGTGCCAGCAGCTTAGATTGGGTAGTAGCGGGGTACACAGATACGCAGTATTTT. This encodes CASSLDWVVAGYTDTQYF.